One TCR beta chain is described in this entry. This entry belongs to a study of blood T cell repertoires in COVID-19. About the study: The study drew acute and convalescent COVID-19 samples from the United States, Italy and Spain. PBMCs, B-cell-depleted T cells, or T cells provided the cDNA or gDNA that made up the material.

Original processing notes: Reference gene primer amplification yielded estimated nucleated cell counts. This table comes from immunoSEQ multiplex PCR, and its TCRdb copy is limited to in-frame clones, with some not included. That table gives V, J and clone size, and the DNA gave D and trimming. The table lists under 100,000 clones, roughly nine tenths of them singletons. V was clipped by 3 bases and J by 7 bases; unmatched bases: 8. CDR1 is MDHEN and CDR2 is SYDVKM in the germline V gene. The CDR3 spans 15 residues. The TCR comes from a middle-aged man with acute or convalescent COVID-19. The chain employs TRBV28 and TRBJ2-2, with TRBD1 matching 7 bases. Source material: peripheral blood. The CDR3 here is CASSFGDRDGGELFF. CDR3 sequence (DNA): TGTGCCAGCAGTTTCGGCGACAGGGATGGCGGGGAGCTGTTTTTT.